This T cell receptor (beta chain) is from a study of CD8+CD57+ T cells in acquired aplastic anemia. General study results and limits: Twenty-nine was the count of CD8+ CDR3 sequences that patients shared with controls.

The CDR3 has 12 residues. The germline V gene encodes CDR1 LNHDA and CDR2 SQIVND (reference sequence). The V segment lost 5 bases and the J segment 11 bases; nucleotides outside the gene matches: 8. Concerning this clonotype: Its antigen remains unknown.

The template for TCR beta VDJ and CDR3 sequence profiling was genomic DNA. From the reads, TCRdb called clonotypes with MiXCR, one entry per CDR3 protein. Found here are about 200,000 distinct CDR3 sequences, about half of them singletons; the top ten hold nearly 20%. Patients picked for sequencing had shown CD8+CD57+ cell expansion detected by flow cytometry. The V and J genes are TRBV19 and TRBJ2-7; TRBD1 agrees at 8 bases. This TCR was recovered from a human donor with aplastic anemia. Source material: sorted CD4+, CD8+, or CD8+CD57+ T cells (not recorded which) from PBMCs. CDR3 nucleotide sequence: TGTGCCAGTAGTCAACAGGGGGGCCTCAAGTACTTC. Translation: CASSQQGGLKYF.